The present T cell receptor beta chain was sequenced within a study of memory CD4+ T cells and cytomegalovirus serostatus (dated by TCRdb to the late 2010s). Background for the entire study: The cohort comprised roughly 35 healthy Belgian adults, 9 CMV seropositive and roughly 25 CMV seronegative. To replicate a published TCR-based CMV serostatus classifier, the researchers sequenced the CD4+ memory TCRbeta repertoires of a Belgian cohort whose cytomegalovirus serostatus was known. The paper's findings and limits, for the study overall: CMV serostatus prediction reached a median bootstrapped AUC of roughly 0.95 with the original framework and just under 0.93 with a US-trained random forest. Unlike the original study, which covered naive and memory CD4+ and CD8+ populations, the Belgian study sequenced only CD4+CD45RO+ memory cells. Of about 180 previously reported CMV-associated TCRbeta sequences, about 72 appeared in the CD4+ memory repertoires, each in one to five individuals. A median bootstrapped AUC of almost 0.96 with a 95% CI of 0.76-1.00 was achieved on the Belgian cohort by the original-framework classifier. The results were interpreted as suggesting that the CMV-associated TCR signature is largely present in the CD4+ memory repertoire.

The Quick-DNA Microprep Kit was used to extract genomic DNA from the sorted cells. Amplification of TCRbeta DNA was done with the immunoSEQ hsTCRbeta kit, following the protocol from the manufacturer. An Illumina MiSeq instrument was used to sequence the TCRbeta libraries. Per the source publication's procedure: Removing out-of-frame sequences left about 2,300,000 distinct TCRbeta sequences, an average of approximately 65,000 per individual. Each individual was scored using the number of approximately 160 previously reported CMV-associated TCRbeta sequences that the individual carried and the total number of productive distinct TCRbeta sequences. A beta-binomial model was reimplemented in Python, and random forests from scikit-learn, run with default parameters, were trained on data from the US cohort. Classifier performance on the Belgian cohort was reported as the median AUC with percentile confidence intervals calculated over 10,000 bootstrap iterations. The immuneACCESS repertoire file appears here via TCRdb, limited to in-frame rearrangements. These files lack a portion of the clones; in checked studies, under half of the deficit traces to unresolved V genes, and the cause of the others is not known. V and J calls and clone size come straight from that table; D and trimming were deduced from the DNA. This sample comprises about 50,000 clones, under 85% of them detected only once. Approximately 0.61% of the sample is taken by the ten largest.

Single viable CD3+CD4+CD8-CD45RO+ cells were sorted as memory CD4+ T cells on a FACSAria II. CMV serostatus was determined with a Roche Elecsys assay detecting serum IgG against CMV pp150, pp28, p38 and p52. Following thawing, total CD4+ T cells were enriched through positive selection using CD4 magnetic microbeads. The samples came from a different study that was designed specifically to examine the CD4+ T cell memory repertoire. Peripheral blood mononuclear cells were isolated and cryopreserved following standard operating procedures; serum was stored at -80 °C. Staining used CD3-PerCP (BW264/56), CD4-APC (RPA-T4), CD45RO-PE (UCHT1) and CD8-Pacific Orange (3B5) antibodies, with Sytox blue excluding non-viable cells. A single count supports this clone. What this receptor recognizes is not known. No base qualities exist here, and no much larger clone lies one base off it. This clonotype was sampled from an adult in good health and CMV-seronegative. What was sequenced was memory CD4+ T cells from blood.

The CDR3 reads as follows: CAWSVGGVGNTIYF. The base sequence is TGTGCCTGGAGTGTAGGGGGCGTTGGAAACACCATATATTTT. The V and J segments used are TRBV30 and TRBJ1-3; the central 7 bases match TRBD1. The CDR3 sequence holds 14 residues, the cysteine and phenylalanine included. The kept DNA is CDR3 alone, 42 bases in frame from the first base. Trimmed from V: 0 bases; trimmed from J: 3 bases; junction bases lacking a gene match: 2. CDR1 GTSNPN and CDR2 SVGIG are derived from the germline V gene (reference sequence).